This T cell receptor beta chain comes out of a study of T cells in tuberculosis. Study-level background: This South African cohort compared adolescents with or without latent tuberculosis against adults with active tuberculosis.

Time point defined: new active TB diagnosis, blood taken before or within 7 days of starting treatment. Study-wide results and caveats: Active tuberculosis cases were adults; controls were adolescents. Smaller alpha distances in active tuberculosis partly reflected shorter CDR3-alpha lengths.

J lost 8 bases, V lost 10 bases, and 10 bases had no gene match. This CDR3 is 14 amino acids long. CDR1 is MNHEY, CDR2 SVGAGI, per germline. Profiled with immunoSEQ multiplex PCR; TCRdb holds only in-frame clones, not every one. The sample carries about 35,000 clones, about 92% recorded once. Concerning this clone: What it recognizes is unknown.

The sample here was PBMCs, taken at tuberculosis diagnosis. This sequence joins TRBV6-5 and TRBJ2-2; 10 positions agree with TRBD1. This TCR was recovered from an adult with tuberculosis. Some clones in this sample may be carry-over from other donors' samples. The CDR3 loop is CATENDRGRGELFF. The CDR3 DNA follows: TGTGCCACCGAAAATGACAGGGGGCGGGGGGAGCTGTTTTTT.